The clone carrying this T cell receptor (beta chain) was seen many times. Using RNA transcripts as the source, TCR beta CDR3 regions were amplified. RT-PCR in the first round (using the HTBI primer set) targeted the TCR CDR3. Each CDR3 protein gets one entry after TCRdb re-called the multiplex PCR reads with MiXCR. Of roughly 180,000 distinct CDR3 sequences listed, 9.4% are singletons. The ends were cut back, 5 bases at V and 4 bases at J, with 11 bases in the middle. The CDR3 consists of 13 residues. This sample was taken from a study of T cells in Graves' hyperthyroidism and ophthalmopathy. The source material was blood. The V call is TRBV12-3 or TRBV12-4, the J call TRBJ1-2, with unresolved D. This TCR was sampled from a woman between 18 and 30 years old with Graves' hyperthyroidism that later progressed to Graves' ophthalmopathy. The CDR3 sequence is CASSRGRAYGYTF. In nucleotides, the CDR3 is TGTGCCAGCAGTCGAGGTCGGGCCTATGGCTACACCTTC.